This T cell receptor (beta chain) was found in a study of blood T cells in healthy people across ages. CDR3 length: 14 amino acids. J gave up 6 bases and V 4 bases, and 9 bases lay outside the gene matches. As concerns this clonotype: Its antigen is currently unknown.

A sample-barcoded 5' primer and a J-beta primer mix were used in a second PCR of about 7 to 11 cycles. TCRdb independently ran MiXCR on the 5' RACE reads; one entry per CDR3 protein. The table lists about 580,000 distinct CDR3 sequences, 40% to 50% of them singletons, with around 23% in the top ten. Findings of the study overall: A strong correlation between TCR beta diversity and naive T cell percentage was seen.

The genes are TRBV12-3 or TRBV12-4 and TRBJ2-7; 7 nucleotides agree with TRBD2. Sequencing was performed on blood. The sequence came from a man older than 75 in good health. In DNA form, the CDR3 reads TGTGCCAGCAGTTCCCCACGGACTAGAGGCGAGCAGTACTTC. Translated, it gives CASSSPRTRGEQYF.